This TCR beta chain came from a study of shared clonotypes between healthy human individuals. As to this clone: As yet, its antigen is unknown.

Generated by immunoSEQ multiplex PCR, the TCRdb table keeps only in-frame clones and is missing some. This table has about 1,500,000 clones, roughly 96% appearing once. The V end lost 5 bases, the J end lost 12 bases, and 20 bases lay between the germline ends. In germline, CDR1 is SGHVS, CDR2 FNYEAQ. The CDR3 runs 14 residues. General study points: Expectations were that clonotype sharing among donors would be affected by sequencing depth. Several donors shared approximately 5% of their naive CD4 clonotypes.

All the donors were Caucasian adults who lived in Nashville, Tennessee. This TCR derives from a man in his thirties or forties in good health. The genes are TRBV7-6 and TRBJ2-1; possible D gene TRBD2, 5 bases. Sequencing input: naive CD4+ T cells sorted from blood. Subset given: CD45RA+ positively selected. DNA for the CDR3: TGTGCCAGCAGCAACCCGCAGACGCGACGGGGGCAGTTCTTC. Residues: CASSNPQTRRGQFF.